The 30 T cell receptor beta chains below were found in one sample sequenced in a study of T cells in localized non-small cell lung cancer (dated by TCRdb to 2020 to 2022). The library was made by the immunoSEQ multiplex PCR assay. TCRdb took over this immuneACCESS table, retaining in-frame rearrangements with V and J assigned. Such tables are incomplete; in checked studies, under half of the missing clones stem from an unresolved V gene, and the remainder is unexplained. Counted in this sample were some 49,000 clones; 81% of them appeared once. The ten biggest clones cover about a sixth of the sample. Sequencing used peripheral blood mononuclear cells, obtained before any cancer treatment. Receptors were obtained from a man aged 35 to 69 with stage III lung adenocarcinoma.

The chain joins TRBV10-3 to TRBJ2-2; D possibly corresponds to TRBD1 (6 bases). CDR1 is ENHRY, CDR2 SYGVKD, per germline. The CDR3 loop spans 16 amino acids. Trimming removed 5 bases from V and 5 bases from J, with 18 bases in between. The CDR3 DNA follows: TGTGCCATCAGTTCCAATATTCCAGGGGTTACCGGGGAGCTGTTTTTT. Protein sequence: CAISSNIPGVTGELFF.

The chain recombines TRBV15 with TRBJ2-5, with D possibly called TRBD1 or TRBD2 (7 bases each). This CDR3 comprises 12 residues. V lost 3 bases and J lost 13, with 15 bases in between. Germline-derived CDR1 and CDR2 are LNHNV and YYDKDF (reference sequence). CDR3 in DNA: TGTGCCACCAGCAGGGGGGGAGGGGGCCGGTACTTC. Protein sequence: CATSRGGGGRYF.

The chain is built from TRBV14 and TRBJ2-5; D is perhaps TRBD1 (6 bases). From germline, CDR1 is SGHDN and CDR2 FVKESK. The CDR3 covers 13 residues. The V and J ends lost 4 bases and 5 bases respectively, with 11 bases between them. In DNA, the CDR3 is TGTGCCAGCAGCCGAGACAGGACGGAGACCCAGTACTTC. Translating it yields CASSRDRTETQYF.

The J gene is TRBJ2-1, the V gene TRBV19; 12 bases fit TRBD2. Germline V gene sequence: CDR1 LNHDA, CDR2 SQIVND (reference sequence). There are 16 residues in the CDR3. J lost 6 bases, V lost 6 bases, and 9 bases had no gene match. The CDR3 coding sequence is TGTGCCAGTAGACTATCCGGGACTAGCGGGTTCAATGAGCAGTTCTTC. Translating it yields CASRLSGTSGFNEQFF.

This clone has just a few counts. At one boundary the junction diverges from the germline segment, which might be a read error. V and J are TRBV11-2 and TRBJ1-1; TRBD1 agrees at 8 bases. The CDR3 extends over 14 amino acids. Germline V gene sequence: CDR1 SGHAT, CDR2 FQNNGV. CDR3 sequence reads: CASSLDRGDTEAFF. The CDR3 DNA reads as TGTGCCAGCAGCCTAGACAGGGGAGACACTGAAGCTTTCTTT.

This clone showed up just a few times. The chain recombines TRBV29-1 with TRBJ2-5; 10 bases align to TRBD1. The V gene end was trimmed by 0 bases and the J gene end by 3 bases; junction bases not matched to a gene: 10. CDR1 is SQVTM and CDR2 is ANQGSEA in the germline V gene. The CDR3 sequence is 17 residues long. The CDR3: CSVEELGQGKSEETQYF. The DNA for the CDR3 is TGCAGCGTTGAAGAACTGGGACAGGGGAAATCCGAAGAGACCCAGTACTTC.

The chain carries TRBV6-4 and TRBJ2-5; D ambiguous. This CDR3 contains 13 residues. Germline values: CDR1 MRHNA, CDR2 SNTAGT. V lost 8 bases, J lost 5 bases, and 15 bases lay in between. CDR3 sequence reads: CASSRLNGETQYF. DNA of the CDR3: TGTGCCAGCTCCCGCCTAAACGGGGAGACCCAGTACTTC.

This clone was recorded once. This chain connects TRBV2 to TRBJ2-5; no firm D call. V lost 1 base and J lost 0, with 12 bases in between. Germline lookup yields CDR1 SNHLY and CDR2 FYNNEI. The CDR3 spans 16 residues. CDR3 protein: CASSEDLLGYQETQYF. Written as DNA, the CDR3 is TGTGCCAGCAGTGAAGACCTATTAGGCTACCAAGAGACCCAGTACTTC.

The CDR3 here is CASTGTGYYGYTF. The DNA of the CDR3 is TGTGCCAGCACCGGTACAGGCTACTATGGCTACACCTTC. The chain employs TRBV6-1 and TRBJ1-2; D perhaps matches TRBD1 (5 bases). CDR1 is MNHNS and CDR2 is SASEGT in the germline V gene. The CDR3 is 13 residues long. V lost 7 bases and J lost 3, with 12 bases in between.

The chain employs TRBV28 and TRBJ2-7; D is unclear. The germline V gene encodes CDR1 MDHEN and CDR2 SYDVKM. Trimming stripped 6 bases from V and 6 bases from J, with 15 bases between. CDR3 size: 13 residues. CDR3: CASRTLGLSEQYF. The CDR3 DNA follows: TGTGCCAGCAGGACCCTTGGGCTCTCCGAGCAGTACTTC. Combining the CDR3 with reference TRBV28 and TRBJ2-7 gives the whole variable domain DVKVTQSSRYLVKRTGEKVFLECVQDMDHENMFWYRQDPGLGLRLIYFSYDVKMKEKGDIPEGYSVSREKKERFSLILESASTNQTSMYLCASRTLGLSEQYFGPGTRLTVT.

The J gene is TRBJ1-5, the V gene TRBV19; possibly TRBD1 for D (6 bases). Germline V gene sequence: CDR1 LNHDA, CDR2 SQIVND (reference sequence). The V end was cut by 2 bases, the J end by 7 bases, with 12 bases between. There are 14 residues in the CDR3. This CDR3 is CASSIWGARQPQHF. CDR3 in DNA: TGTGCCAGTAGTATATGGGGGGCCCGACAGCCCCAGCATTTT.

This clone came up once. The rearrangement links TRBV7-6 to TRBJ2-5; D may be TRBD1 or TRBD2 (6 bases each). Trimming shortened V by 3 bases and J by 5 bases, and 16 bases separated the two germline ends. The CDR3 covers 15 residues. Germline values: CDR1 SGHVS, CDR2 FNYEAQ. CDR3: CASSLVWGAKETQYF. The CDR3 DNA reads TGTGCCAGCAGCTTGGTATGGGGGGCGAAGGAGACCCAGTACTTC.

CDR3 sequence (DNA): TGTGCCAGCAGTCTCCCCGGGGGAGGGGAGGCCCAGTACTTC. Protein product: CASSLPGGGEAQYF. The V and J genes are TRBV6-6 and TRBJ2-5; 7 positions agree with TRBD2. J lost 9 bases, V lost 5 bases, and 12 bases had no gene match. In germline, CDR1 is MNHNY, CDR2 SVGAGI (reference sequence). The CDR3 has 14 amino acids.

This chain connects TRBV6-4 to TRBJ2-5; TRBD1 agrees at 9 bases. With 0 bases clipped from V and 2 bases from J, the junction kept 4 bases outside the gene matches. CDR1 is MRHNA and CDR2 is SNTAGT in the germline V gene. The CDR3 is 16 residues long. The CDR3 DNA is TGTGCCAGCAGTGACTCAGAGGACAGGGGACAAGAGACCCAGTACTTC. It codes for CASSDSEDRGQETQYF.

V usage is TRBV5-1 and J usage is TRBJ2-1, with TRBD2 matching over 9 bases. This CDR3 is 16 amino acids long. Unmatched junction bases numbered 9, after V lost 4 bases and J lost 4 bases. CDR1 is SGHRS and CDR2 is YFSETQ in the germline V gene. CDR3 bases: TGCGCCAGCAGCCCACAGGCGGGGGGGGATTACAATGAGCAGTTCTTC. Its translation: CASSPQAGGDYNEQFF.

V is TRBV9 and J is TRBJ2-5, with D unclear. V lost 0 bases and J lost 5, with 14 bases in between. CDR3 length: 15 amino acids. Germline V lookup: CDR1 SGDLS, CDR2 YYNGEE. This CDR3 is CASSVGHLEWETQYF. The CDR3 nucleotides read TGTGCCAGCAGCGTAGGACATCTAGAATGGGAGACCCAGTACTTC.

The gene calls are TRBV9 and TRBJ2-2, with 7 positions matching TRBD1. Looked up from germline, CDR1 is SGDLS and CDR2 is YYNGEE. The CDR3 has 16 amino acids. V shed 0 bases, J shed 0 bases, and the junction held 2 bases outside the gene matches. In DNA, the CDR3 is TGTGCCAGCAGCGTAGCCCAGGGGGCGAACACCGGGGAGCTGTTTTTT. It is translated as CASSVAQGANTGELFF.

The chain joins TRBV14 to TRBJ2-2; TRBD1 matches 8 bases. Germline CDR1 is SGHDN and CDR2 is FVKESK. V shed 0 bases, J shed 5 bases, and the junction held 5 bases outside the gene matches. This CDR3 region has 16 residues. The CDR3 nucleotides read TGTGCCAGCAGCCAAGATCGGACAGGGAGGACCGGGGAGCTGTTTTTT. It codes for CASSQDRTGRTGELFF.

The chain employs TRBV13 and TRBJ2-7; 9 bases are shared with TRBD1. Germline V gene data show CDR1 as PRHDT and CDR2 as FYEKMQ (reference sequence). This CDR3 is built from 15 residues. J gave up 2 bases and V 5 bases, and 7 bases lay outside the gene matches. CDR3 protein: CASSPSRDRAYEQYF. In DNA form, the CDR3 reads TGTGCCAGCAGCCCGTCCCGGGACAGGGCCTACGAGCAGTACTTC.

The V call is TRBV9, the J call TRBJ2-5; 8 nucleotides agree with TRBD2. The CDR3 is made up of 15 amino acids. V dropped 2 bases and J dropped 5; count of bases not matched to a gene: 8. Germline-derived CDR1 and CDR2 are SGDLS and YYNGEE. CDR3 loop: CASSVDSGARETQYF. The CDR3 DNA is TGTGCCAGCAGCGTTGATAGCGGGGCCCGGGAGACCCAGTACTTC.

This clone was seen just once. V and J are TRBV7-2 and TRBJ2-5; 9 positions agree with TRBD2. CDR1 is SGHTA and CDR2 is FQGNSA in the germline V gene. The V gene end was trimmed by 3 bases and the J gene end by 5 bases; junction bases not matched to a gene: 7. There are 15 residues in the CDR3. CDR3 region: CASSLKSGGSETQYF. For the CDR3, the DNA is TGTGCCAGCAGCTTGAAAAGCGGGGGGTCGGAGACCCAGTACTTC.

The chain is built from TRBV14 and TRBJ1-1; D is perhaps TRBD1 (5 bases). Trimming removed 3 bases from V and 11 bases from J, with 13 bases in between. The CDR3 extends over 12 amino acids. The germline V gene has CDR1 SGHDN and CDR2 FVKESK. The CDR3 nucleotides read TGTGCCAGCAGCCAGGGGCGTATGTGGGCTTTCTTT. This encodes CASSQGRMWAFF.

This clone is termed medium-sized. This sequence joins TRBV16 and TRBJ1-1; maybe TRBD1 (5 bases). This CDR3 has 14 residues. Germline V CDR1 and CDR2: KGHSY, FQNENV. With 0 bases removed from V and 7 bases from J, the gap between germline ends came to 12 bases. DNA of the CDR3: TGTGCCAGCAGCCAATCTTATTGGGGGGATGAAGCTTTCTTT. Protein product: CASSQSYWGDEAFF.

The V gene is TRBV30, the J gene TRBJ1-5; D may be TRBD1 (6 bases). The CDR3 totals 15 residues. V was clipped by 2 bases and J by 3 bases, with 14 bases between them. Germline lookup yields CDR1 GTSNPN and CDR2 SVGIG (reference sequence). The CDR3, as DNA: TGTGCCTGGAGTCTTCGGGCAGGGGCCAATCAGCCCCAGCATTTT. Encoded protein: CAWSLRAGANQPQHF.

This sequence joins TRBV7-2 and TRBJ1-1, with TRBD1 identical over 7 bases. After removal of 3 bases from V and 5 bases from J, the junction contained 6 bases not matched to a gene. The CDR3 runs 14 residues. Germline V lookup: CDR1 SGHTA, CDR2 FQGNSA. The CDR3 protein is CASSLRGRRTEAFF. The CDR3 DNA sequence: TGTGCCAGCAGCTTGAGGGGGCGCCGGACTGAAGCTTTCTTT.

The rearrangement uses TRBV11-3 and TRBJ2-3; the D gene is possibly TRBD1 (6 bases). The ends were cut back, 2 bases at V and 4 bases at J, with 13 bases in the middle. This CDR3 is 15 amino acids long. The germline V gene has CDR1 SGHNT and CDR2 YENEEA. The CDR3 bases are TGTGCCAGCAGCTTAACAGGGTTTTCCGCAGATACGCAGTATTTT. It is translated as CASSLTGFSADTQYF.

This clone came up once. The chain links TRBV13 to TRBJ2-7; 11 bases fit TRBD2. J lost 2 bases, V lost 5 bases, and 8 bases had no gene match. Germline assignment: CDR1 PRHDT and CDR2 FYEKMQ (reference sequence). This CDR3 contains 16 residues. DNA for the CDR3: TGTGCCAGCAGCACCCTAGCGGGGGGCCACACCTACGAGCAGTACTTC. Its translation is CASSTLAGGHTYEQYF.

The gene calls are TRBV30 and TRBJ1-1, with D possibly being TRBD1 (6 bases). Germline V gene sequence: CDR1 GTSNPN, CDR2 SVGIG (reference sequence). Deletions cut 4 bases from V and 0 bases from J, with 18 bases between. The CDR3 has 16 residues. The CDR3 coding sequence is TGTGCCTGGACGGTGGGGGCGAGTATTCTGAACACTGAAGCTTTCTTT. Its protein product is CAWTVGASILNTEAFF.

V is TRBV5-1 and J is TRBJ1-1; a possible D gene is TRBD1 (6 bases). The length of the CDR3 is 15 residues. V gave up 5 bases and J gave up 1 base, with 15 bases separating them. Germline CDR1 SGHRS, CDR2 YFSETQ. The CDR3 protein is CASRFAPGENTEAFF. The DNA for the CDR3 is TGCGCCAGCAGGTTCGCCCCAGGGGAGAACACTGAAGCTTTCTTT.

This clone appeared a few times. V and J are TRBV19 and TRBJ1-6; D is undetermined. The CDR3 sequence is 13 residues long. Per germline, CDR1 LNHDA and CDR2 SQIVND (reference sequence). Deletions cut 2 bases from V and 8 bases from J, with 7 bases between. Written as DNA, the CDR3 is TGTGCCAGTAGTATACGGTGGGATTCACCCCTCCACTTT. Amino acid sequence: CASSIRWDSPLHF.